The clone carrying this T cell receptor (beta chain) was found once. V dropped 1 base and J dropped 3; count of bases not matched to a gene: 18. CDR1 and CDR2 from the germline V gene are SGHRS and YFSETQ. CDR3 size: 20 residues. In the authors' workflow: Amplification with reference gene primers provided the estimates of nucleated cell counts. The assay was immunoSEQ multiplex PCR, and TCRdb's table has in-frame clones only and misses some. V, J and clone size are those of that table, while D and trimming were read from the DNA. This sample has some 110,000 clones; roughly four fifths occur once, and the top ten carry more than 13%. These data originate in a study of blood T cell repertoires in COVID-19. Across the study: The origin of the acute and convalescent COVID-19 samples was the United States, Italy and Spain. The cDNA or gDNA used as material had been derived from T cells, B-cell-depleted T cells, or PBMCs.

The material sequenced was peripheral blood. This sequence joins TRBV5-1 and TRBJ2-7; 11 nucleotides align to TRBD2. This TCR was recovered from an older woman with acute or convalescent COVID-19. The CDR3 DNA sequence: TGCGCCAGCAGCTTGAGTCCGATACAGGGGGGACTAGCGGTTAACTACGAGCAGTACTTC. Protein product: CASSLSPIQGGLAVNYEQYF.